The 5 T cell receptor beta chains given below trace back to one sample, sequenced in a study of tissue T cells after allogeneic stem cell transplantation. Profiled with immunoSEQ multiplex PCR; TCRdb holds only in-frame clones, not every one. The sample includes around 6,000 clones, around three fifths of them seen just once. Sequencing was performed on duodenum tissue, taken at autopsy. All receptors come from a woman aged 18 to 50 with breast cancer.

Regarding this clone: At the DNA level, this CDR3 is encoded by other sequences in the same sample as well. The chain uses TRBV6-6 and TRBJ1-1; the D gene is possibly TRBD1 (5 bases). CDR3 size: 12 residues. V gave up 6 bases and J gave up 5 bases, with 10 bases separating them. The germline gives CDR1 MNHNY, CDR2 SVGAGI (reference sequence). The CDR3 loop reads CASRPGGTEAFF. As DNA, the CDR3 is TGTGCCAGCAGACCGGGGGGGACTGAAGCTTTCTTT.

This clone was recorded only once. V is TRBV5-6 and J is TRBJ2-6, with D hard to call. The CDR3 has 14 residues. The V gene's germline CDR1 is SGHDT and CDR2 YYEEEE. Trimming cost V 1 base and J 4 bases, with 6 bases left between them. CDR3 residues: CASSLLRGANVLTF. The DNA for the CDR3 is TGTGCCAGCAGCTTGTTACGAGGGGCCAACGTCCTGACTTTC.

V usage is TRBV11-2 and J usage is TRBJ2-1; no definite D call. The V gene's germline CDR1 is SGHAT and CDR2 FQNNGV. The CDR3 runs 12 residues. Trimming took off 3 bases at V and 8 bases at J, with 8 bases between the two ends. The CDR3 DNA follows: TGTGCCAGCAGCTTTAGTCTGGATGAGCAGTTCTTC. Protein sequence: CASSFSLDEQFF.

This CDR3 reads CASRGARGGYGYTF. The DNA for the CDR3 is TGTGCCAGCAGAGGGGCCCGAGGCGGGTATGGCTACACCTTC. V and J are TRBV6-5 and TRBJ1-2; TRBD1 might be the D (5 bases). From germline, CDR1 is MNHEY and CDR2 SVGAGI. The CDR3 spans 14 residues. The V end lost 6 bases, the J end lost 5 bases, and 16 bases lay between the germline ends.

The chain combines TRBV15 with TRBJ2-2; possibly TRBD2 for D (6 bases). V lost 3 bases and J 6 bases, leaving 14 bases between the germline ends. The CDR3 extends over 15 amino acids. CDR1 is LNHNV and CDR2 is YYDKDF in the germline V gene (reference sequence). The CDR3 is CATSRKWGDPGELFF. The CDR3 DNA sequence: TGTGCCACCAGCAGGAAATGGGGGGATCCCGGGGAGCTGTTTTTT.